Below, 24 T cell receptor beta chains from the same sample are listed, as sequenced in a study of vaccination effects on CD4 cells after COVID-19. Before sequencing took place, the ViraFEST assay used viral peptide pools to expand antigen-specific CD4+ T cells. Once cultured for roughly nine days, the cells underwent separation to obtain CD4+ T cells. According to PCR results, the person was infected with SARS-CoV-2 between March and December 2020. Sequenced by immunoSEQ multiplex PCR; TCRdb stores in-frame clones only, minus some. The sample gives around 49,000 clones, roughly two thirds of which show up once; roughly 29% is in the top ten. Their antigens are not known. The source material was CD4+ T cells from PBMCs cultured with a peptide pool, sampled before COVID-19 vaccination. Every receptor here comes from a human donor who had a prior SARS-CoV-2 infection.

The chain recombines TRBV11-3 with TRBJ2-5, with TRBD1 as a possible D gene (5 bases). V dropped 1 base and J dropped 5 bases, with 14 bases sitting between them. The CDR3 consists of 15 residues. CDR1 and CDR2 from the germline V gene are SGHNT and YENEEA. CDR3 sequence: CASSLASGFLETQYF. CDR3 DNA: TGTGCCAGCAGCTTAGCATCAGGGTTCTTGGAGACCCAGTACTTC.

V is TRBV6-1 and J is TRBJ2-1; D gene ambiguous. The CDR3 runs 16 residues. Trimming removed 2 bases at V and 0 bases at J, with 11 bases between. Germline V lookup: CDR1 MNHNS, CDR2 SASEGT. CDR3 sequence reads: CASSEMAESSYNEQFF. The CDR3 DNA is TGTGCCAGCAGTGAAATGGCGGAGAGCTCCTACAATGAGCAGTTCTTC.

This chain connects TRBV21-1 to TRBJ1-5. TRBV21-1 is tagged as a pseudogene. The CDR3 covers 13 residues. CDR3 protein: CASSKEGVKPQHF. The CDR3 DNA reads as TGTGCCAGCAGCAAAGAGGGAGTTAAGCCCCAGCATTTT.

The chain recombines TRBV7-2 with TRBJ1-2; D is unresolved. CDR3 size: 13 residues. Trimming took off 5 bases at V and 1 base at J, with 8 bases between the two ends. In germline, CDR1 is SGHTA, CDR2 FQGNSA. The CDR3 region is CASSPDDNYGYTF. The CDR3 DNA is TGTGCCAGCAGCCCGGATGATAACTATGGCTACACCTTC.

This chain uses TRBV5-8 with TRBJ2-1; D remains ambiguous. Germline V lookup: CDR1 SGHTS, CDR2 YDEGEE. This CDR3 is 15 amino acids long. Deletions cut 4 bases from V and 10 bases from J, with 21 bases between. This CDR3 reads CASSPPNRINLEQFF. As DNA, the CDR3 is TGTGCCAGCAGCCCTCCTAACCGAATTAATCTCGAGCAGTTCTTC.

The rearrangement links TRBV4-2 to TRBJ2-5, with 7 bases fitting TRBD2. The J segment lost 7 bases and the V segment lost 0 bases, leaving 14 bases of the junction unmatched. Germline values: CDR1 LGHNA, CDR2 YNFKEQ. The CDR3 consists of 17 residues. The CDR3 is CASSQDGVGGDRGTQYF. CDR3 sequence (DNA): TGTGCCAGCAGCCAAGATGGGGTGGGGGGGGATCGTGGGACCCAGTACTTC.

As DNA, the CDR3 is TGTGCCAGCAGCCAGACAGAAAGAAACACCATATATTTT. Residues: CASSQTERNTIYF. V and J are TRBV3-1 (or the pseudogene TRBV3-2) and TRBJ1-3, with D perhaps TRBD1 (5 bases). V was pared by 3 bases and J by 5 bases, with 8 bases between. Germline CDR1 is LGHDT and CDR2 is YNNKEL (reference sequence). CDR3 length: 13 amino acids.

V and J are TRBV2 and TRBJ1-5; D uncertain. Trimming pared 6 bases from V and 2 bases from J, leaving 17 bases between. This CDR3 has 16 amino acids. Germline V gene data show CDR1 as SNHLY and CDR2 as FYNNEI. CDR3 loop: CASRKSGPGGNQPQHF. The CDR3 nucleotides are TGTGCCAGCAGAAAGAGCGGGCCTGGGGGCAATCAGCCCCAGCATTTT. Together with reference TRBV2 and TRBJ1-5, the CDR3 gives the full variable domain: EPEVTQTPSHQVTQMGQEVILRCVPISNHLYFYWYRQILGQKVEFLVSFYNNEISEKSEIFDDQFSVERPDGSNFTLKIRSTKLEDSAMYFCASRKSGPGGNQPQHFGDGTRLSIL.

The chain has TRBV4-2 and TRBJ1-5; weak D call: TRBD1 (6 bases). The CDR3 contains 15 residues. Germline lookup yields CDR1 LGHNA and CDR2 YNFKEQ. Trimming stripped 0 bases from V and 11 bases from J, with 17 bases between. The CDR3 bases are TGTGCCAGCAGCCAAGATCTGGGCAGGGGCTCAGCCCAGCATTTT. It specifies CASSQDLGRGSAQHF.

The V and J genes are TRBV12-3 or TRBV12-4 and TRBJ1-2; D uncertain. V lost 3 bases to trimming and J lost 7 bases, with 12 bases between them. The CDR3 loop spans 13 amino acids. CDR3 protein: CASSFGKTIGYTF. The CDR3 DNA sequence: TGTGCCAGCAGTTTTGGGAAAACTATTGGCTACACCTTC.

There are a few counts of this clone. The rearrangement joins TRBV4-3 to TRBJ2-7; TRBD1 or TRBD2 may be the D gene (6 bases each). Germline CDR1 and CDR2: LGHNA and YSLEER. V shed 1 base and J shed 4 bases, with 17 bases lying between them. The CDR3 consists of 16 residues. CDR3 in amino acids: CASSQGGALTTYEQYF. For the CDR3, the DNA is TGCGCCAGCAGCCAAGGGGGGGCCCTTACAACTTACGAGCAGTACTTC.

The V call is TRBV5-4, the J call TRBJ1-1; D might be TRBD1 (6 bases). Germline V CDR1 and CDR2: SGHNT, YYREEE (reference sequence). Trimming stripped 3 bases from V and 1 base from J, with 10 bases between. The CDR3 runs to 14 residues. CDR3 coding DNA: TGTGCCAGCAGCTCCCCGACAGGGAACACTGAAGCTTTCTTT. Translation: CASSSPTGNTEAFF.

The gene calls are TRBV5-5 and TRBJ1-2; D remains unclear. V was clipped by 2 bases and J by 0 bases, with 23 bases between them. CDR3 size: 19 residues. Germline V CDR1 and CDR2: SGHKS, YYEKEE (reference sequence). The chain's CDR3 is CASSFHTQGLGLANYGYTF. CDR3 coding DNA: TGTGCCAGCAGCTTTCATACTCAAGGGCTAGGGTTAGCTAACTATGGCTACACCTTC.

The CDR3 coding sequence is TGCAGTGCTAGTCCTCAGCGGGGAACCTACGAGCAGTACTTC. It encodes CSASPQRGTYEQYF. This chain connects TRBV20-1 to TRBJ2-7, with 7 nucleotides matching TRBD2. The junction had 7 bases not matched to a gene; V was cut back by 3 bases and J by 2 bases. CDR3 length equals 14 residues. Germline V gene sequence: CDR1 DFQATT, CDR2 SNEGSKA (reference sequence).

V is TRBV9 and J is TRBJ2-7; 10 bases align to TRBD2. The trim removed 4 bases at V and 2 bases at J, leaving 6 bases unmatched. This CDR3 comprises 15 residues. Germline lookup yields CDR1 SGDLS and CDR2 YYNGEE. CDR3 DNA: TGTGCCAGCAGCTTTGGACTAGCGGAGCCCTACGAGCAGTACTTC. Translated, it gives CASSFGLAEPYEQYF.

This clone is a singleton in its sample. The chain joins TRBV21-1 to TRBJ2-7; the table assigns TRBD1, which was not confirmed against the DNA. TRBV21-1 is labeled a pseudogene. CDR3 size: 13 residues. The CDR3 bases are TGTGCCCCCCTACAGGGGGATACCTACGAGCAGTACTTC. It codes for CAPLQGDTYEQYF.

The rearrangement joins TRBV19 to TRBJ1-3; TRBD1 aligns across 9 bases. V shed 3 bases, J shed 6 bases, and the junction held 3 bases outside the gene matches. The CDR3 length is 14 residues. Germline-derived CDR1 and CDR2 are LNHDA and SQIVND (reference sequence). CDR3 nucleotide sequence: TGTGCCAGTAGTATCGGACAGGGGACAAACACCATATATTTT. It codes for CASSIGQGTNTIYF.

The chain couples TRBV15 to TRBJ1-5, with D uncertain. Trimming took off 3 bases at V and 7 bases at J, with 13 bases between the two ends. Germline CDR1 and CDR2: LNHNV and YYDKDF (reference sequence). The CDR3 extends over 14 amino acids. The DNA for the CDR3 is TGTGCCACCAGCAGGGAGACAAATTTGCAGCCCCAGCATTTT. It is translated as CATSRETNLQPQHF.

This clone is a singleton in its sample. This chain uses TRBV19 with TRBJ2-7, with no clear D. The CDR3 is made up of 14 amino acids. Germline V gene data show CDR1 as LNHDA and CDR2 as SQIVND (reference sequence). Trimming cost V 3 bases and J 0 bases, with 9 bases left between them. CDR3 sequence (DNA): TGTGCCAGTAGTATCCAAGCTGGCTCCTACGAGCAGTACTTC. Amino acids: CASSIQAGSYEQYF. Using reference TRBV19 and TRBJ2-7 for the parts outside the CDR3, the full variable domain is DGGITQSPKYLFRKEGQNVTLSCEQNLNHDAMYWYRQDPGQGLRLIYYSQIVNDFQKGDIAEGYSVSREKKESFPLTVTSAQKNPTAFYLCASSIQAGSYEQYFGPGTRLTVT.

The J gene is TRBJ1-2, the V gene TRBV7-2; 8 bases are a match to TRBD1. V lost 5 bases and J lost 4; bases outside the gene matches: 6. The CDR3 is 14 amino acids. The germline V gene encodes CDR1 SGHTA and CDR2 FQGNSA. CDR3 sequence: CASSNRDRSYGYTF. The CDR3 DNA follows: TGTGCCAGCAGCAACCGGGACAGGTCCTATGGCTACACCTTC.

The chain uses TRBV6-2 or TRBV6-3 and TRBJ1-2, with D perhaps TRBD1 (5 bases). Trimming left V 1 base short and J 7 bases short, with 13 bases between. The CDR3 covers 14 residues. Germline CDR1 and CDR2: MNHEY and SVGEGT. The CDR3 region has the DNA TGTGCCAGCAGTTACTTCAGGGCAGGAGGTGGCTACACCTTC. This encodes CASSYFRAGGGYTF.

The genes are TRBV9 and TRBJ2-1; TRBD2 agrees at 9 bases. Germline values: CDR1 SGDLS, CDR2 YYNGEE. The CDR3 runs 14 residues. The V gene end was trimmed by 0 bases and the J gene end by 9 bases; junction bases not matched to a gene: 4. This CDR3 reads CASSVVAGGAEQFF. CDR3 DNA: TGTGCCAGCAGCGTAGTGGCGGGAGGGGCTGAGCAGTTCTTC. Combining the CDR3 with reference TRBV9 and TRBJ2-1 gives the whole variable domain DSGVTQTPKHLITATGQRVTLRCSPRSGDLSVYWYQQSLDQGLQFLIQYYNGEERAKGNILERFSAQQFPDLHSELNLSSLELGDSALYFCASSVVAGGAEQFFGPGTRLTVL.

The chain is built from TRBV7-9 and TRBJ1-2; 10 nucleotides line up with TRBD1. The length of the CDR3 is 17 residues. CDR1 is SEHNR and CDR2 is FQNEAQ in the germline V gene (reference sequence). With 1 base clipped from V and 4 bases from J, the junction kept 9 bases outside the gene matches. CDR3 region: CASSLDMGQGYGYGYTF. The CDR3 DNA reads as TGTGCCAGCAGCTTAGATATGGGACAGGGGTACGGCTATGGCTACACCTTC. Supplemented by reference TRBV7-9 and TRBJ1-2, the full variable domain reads DTGVSQNPRHKITKRGQNVTFRCDPISEHNRLYWYRQTLGQGPEFLTYFQNEAQLEKSRLLSDRFSAERPKGSFSTLEIQRTEQGDSAMYLCASSLDMGQGYGYGYTFGSGTRLTVV.

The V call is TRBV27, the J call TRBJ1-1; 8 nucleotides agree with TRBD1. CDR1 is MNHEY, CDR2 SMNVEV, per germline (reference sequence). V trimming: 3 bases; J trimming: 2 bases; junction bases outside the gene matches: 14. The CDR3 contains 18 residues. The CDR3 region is CASSFLAIATGANTEAFF. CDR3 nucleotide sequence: TGTGCCAGCAGTTTTCTCGCAATCGCGACAGGGGCTAACACTGAAGCTTTCTTT.